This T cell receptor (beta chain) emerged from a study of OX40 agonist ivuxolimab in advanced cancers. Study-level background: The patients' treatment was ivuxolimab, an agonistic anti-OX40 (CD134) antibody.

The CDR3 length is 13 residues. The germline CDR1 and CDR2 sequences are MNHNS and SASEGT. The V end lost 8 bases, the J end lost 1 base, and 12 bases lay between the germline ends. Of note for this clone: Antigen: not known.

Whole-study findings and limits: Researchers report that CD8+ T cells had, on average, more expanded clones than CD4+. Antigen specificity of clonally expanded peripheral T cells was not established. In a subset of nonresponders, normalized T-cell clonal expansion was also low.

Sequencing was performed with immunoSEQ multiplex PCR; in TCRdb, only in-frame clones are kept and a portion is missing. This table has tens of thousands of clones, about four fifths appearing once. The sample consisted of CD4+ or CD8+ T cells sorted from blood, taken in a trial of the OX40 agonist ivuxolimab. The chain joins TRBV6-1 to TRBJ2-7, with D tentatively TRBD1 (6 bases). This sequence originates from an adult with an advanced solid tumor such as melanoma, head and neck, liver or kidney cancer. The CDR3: CASPGTMSYEQYF. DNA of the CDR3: TGTGCCAGCCCCGGGACAATGTCCTACGAGCAGTACTTC.